These 3 T cell receptor beta chains originate from one sample sequenced in a study of blood T cell repertoires in COVID-19. Assay used: immunoSEQ multiplex PCR; TCRdb lists only in-frame clones, some missing. The sample has about 65,000 clones; more than 80% are singletons. The specimen sequenced was peripheral blood. These receptors originate from a man older than 75 with acute or convalescent COVID-19.

This chain links TRBV19 with TRBJ1-2, with a weak D call TRBD1 (6 bases). CDR3 size: 14 residues. Deletions cut 0 bases from V and 6 bases from J, with 11 bases between. CDR1 is LNHDA, CDR2 SQIVND, per germline (reference sequence). CDR3 region: CASSIDAGANGYTF. CDR3 sequence (DNA): TGTGCCAGTAGTATAGACGCGGGGGCCAATGGCTACACCTTC.

The chain is built from TRBV15 and TRBJ1-5; no reliable D call. This CDR3 has 14 residues. V was pared by 5 bases and J by 5 bases, with 13 bases between. The germline V gene encodes CDR1 LNHNV and CDR2 YYDKDF (reference sequence). The CDR3 reads CATSSGISYQPQHF. The CDR3 DNA reads as TGTGCCACCAGCTCCGGGATCTCCTATCAGCCCCAGCATTTT.

This clone was observed a handful of times. The chain links TRBV12-3 or TRBV12-4 to TRBJ2-7; D gene uncertain. CDR3 length: 11 residues. The V end was cut by 5 bases, the J end by 7 bases, with 9 bases between. The CDR3 DNA sequence: TGTGCCAGCAGTGCCTCCGGGGAGCAGTACTTC. Its protein is CASSASGEQYF.